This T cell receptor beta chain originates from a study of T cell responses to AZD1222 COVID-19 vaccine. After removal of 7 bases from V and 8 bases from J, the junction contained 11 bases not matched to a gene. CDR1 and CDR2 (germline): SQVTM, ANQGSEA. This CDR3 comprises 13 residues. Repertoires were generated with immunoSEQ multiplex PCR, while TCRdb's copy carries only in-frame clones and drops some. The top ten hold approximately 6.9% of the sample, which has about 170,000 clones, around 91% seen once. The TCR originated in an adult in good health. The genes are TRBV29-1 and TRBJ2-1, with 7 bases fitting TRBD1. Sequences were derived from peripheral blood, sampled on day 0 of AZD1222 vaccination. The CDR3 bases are TGCAGCGGCGAGGGGACAGCCACGTATGAGCAGTTCTTC. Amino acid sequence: CSGEGTATYEQFF.